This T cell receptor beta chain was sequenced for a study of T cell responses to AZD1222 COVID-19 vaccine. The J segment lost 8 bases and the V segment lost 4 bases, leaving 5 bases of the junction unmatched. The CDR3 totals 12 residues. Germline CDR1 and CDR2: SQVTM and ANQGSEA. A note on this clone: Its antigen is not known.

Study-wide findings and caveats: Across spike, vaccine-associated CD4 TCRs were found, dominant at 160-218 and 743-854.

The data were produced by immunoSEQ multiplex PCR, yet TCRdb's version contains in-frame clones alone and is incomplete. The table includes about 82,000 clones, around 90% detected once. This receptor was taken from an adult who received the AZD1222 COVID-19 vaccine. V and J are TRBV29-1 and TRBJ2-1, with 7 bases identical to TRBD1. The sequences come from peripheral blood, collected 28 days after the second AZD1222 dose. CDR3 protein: CSVARQGYEQFF. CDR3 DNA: TGCAGCGTTGCGAGACAGGGCTATGAGCAGTTCTTC.